This note documents a single TCR beta chain sequence. This sample stems from a study of blood T cell repertoires in COVID-19. For the study at large: T cells, B-cell-depleted T cells, or PBMCs supplied cDNA or gDNA.

This CDR3 has 14 residues. J was trimmed by 4 bases and V by 6 bases; bases with no gene match: 3. Germline V gene lookup returns CDR1 MNHEY and CDR2 SMNVEV (reference sequence). Self-reported history from a screening survey and questionnaire set each donor's cohort. Authors' methods: Nucleated cell counts were estimated from reference gene primer amplification. Profiled with immunoSEQ multiplex PCR; TCRdb holds only in-frame clones, not every one. For V, J and clone size, that table is used; D and trimming come from the DNA. The table lists 150,000 to 200,000 clones, about four fifths of them singletons.

This rearrangement joins TRBV27 to TRBJ2-1, with TRBD1 matching over 10 bases. This TCR was recovered from a woman aged 45-65 years in a cohort exposed to, infected with or recovered from COVID-19 (not recorded which). Sequences were obtained from PBMCs or T cells enriched from blood (not recorded which). CDR3 residues: CASRPGQGYNEQFF. The CDR3 DNA is TGTGCCAGCAGGCCGGGACAGGGGTACAATGAGCAGTTCTTC.